This entry lists 29 T cell receptor beta chains sequenced from one sample in a study of shared clonotypes between healthy human individuals. TCRdb keeps only in-frame clones here, not all; method: immunoSEQ multiplex PCR. The table records some 1 million clones, about 77% of them present only once. What was sequenced was memory CD4+ T cells sorted from blood. Sample subset: CD45RA-negative fraction. These receptors originate from a man aged 18-30 years in good health.

The chain couples TRBV19 to TRBJ2-1; no firm D call. Between the trimmed V and J ends, which lost 2 bases and 0 bases, there was a span of 5 bases. Per the germline V gene, CDR1 is LNHDA and CDR2 is SQIVND (reference sequence). The CDR3 has 14 residues. CDR3 sequence: CASSISSSYNEQFF. The CDR3 bases are TGTGCCAGTAGTATATCGAGCTCCTACAATGAGCAGTTCTTC.

The chain joins TRBV5-1 to TRBJ1-1; TRBD1 aligns across 9 bases. The V segment lost 4 bases and the J segment 5 bases; nucleotides outside the gene matches: 9. CDR1 and CDR2 from the germline V gene are SGHRS and YFSETQ. CDR3 length: 15 residues. The CDR3 reads CASSAGTGGETEAFF. CDR3 bases: TGCGCCAGCAGCGCCGGAACAGGGGGCGAGACTGAAGCTTTCTTT. The entire variable domain, with the rest obtained from reference TRBV5-1 and TRBJ1-1, is as follows: KAGVTQTPRYLIKTRGQQVTLSCSPISGHRSVSWYQQTPGQGLQFLFEYFSETQRNKGNFPGRFSGRQFSNSRSEMNVSTLELGDSALYLCASSAGTGGETEAFFGQGTRLTVV.

The chain couples TRBV7-3 to TRBJ2-2; D gene uncertain. Germline assignment: CDR1 SGHTA and CDR2 FQGTGA. Trimming stripped 2 bases from V and 4 bases from J, with 5 bases between. This CDR3 region has 13 residues. CDR3 DNA sequence: TGTGCCAGCAGCTTAGATCCCACCGGGGAGCTGTTTTTT. Translating gives CASSLDPTGELFF.

The rearrangement joins TRBV7-2 to TRBJ2-7; 8 bases line up with TRBD1. With 6 bases clipped from V and 2 bases from J, the junction kept 9 bases outside the gene matches. This CDR3 spans 15 amino acids. Germline CDR1 SGHTA, CDR2 FQGNSA. CDR3 in DNA: TGTGCCAGCAGTTCGGACAGGGACCCTCCCTACGAGCAGTACTTC. Translation: CASSSDRDPPYEQYF.

This clone was seen only a few times. J is TRBJ2-3 and V is TRBV10-3, with 14 bases fitting TRBD2. The ends lost 10 bases at V and 0 bases at J; junction bases unmatched: 6. The CDR3 runs to 16 residues. Germline V gene data show CDR1 as ENHRY and CDR2 as SYGVKD. CDR3 sequence (DNA): TGTGCCACCGGGACTAGCGGGGGTTATAGCACAGATACGCAGTATTTT. It yields the protein CATGTSGGYSTDTQYF.

The sample holds a few counts of this clone. The rearrangement joins TRBV18 to TRBJ2-1; D ambiguous. Between the trimmed V and J ends, which lost 5 bases and 4 bases, there was a span of 9 bases. The CDR3 is made up of 13 amino acids. From germline, CDR1 is KGHSH and CDR2 LQKENI. CDR3 amino acids: CASSSDPYNEQFF. The CDR3 coding sequence is TGTGCCAGCTCATCCGACCCGTACAATGAGCAGTTCTTC.

The chain combines TRBV28 with TRBJ2-4; 11 bases fit TRBD2. Germline assignment: CDR1 MDHEN and CDR2 SYDVKM. With V trimmed by 4 bases and J by 0 bases, 11 bases remained unmatched. The CDR3 is 19 residues long. The DNA of the CDR3 is TGTGCCAGCAGTTCCGCTCGACTAGCGGGAAGGTCAGCCAAAAACATTCAGTACTTC. This codes for CASSSARLAGRSAKNIQYF. Full variable domain (rest looked up from reference TRBV28 and TRBJ2-4): DVKVTQSSRYLVKRTGEKVFLECVQDMDHENMFWYRQDPGLGLRLIYFSYDVKMKEKGDIPEGYSVSREKKERFSLILESASTNQTSMYLCASSSARLAGRSAKNIQYFGAGTRLSVL.

V and J are TRBV6-6 and TRBJ2-7; perhaps TRBD1 as D (5 bases). Germline-derived CDR1 and CDR2 are MNHNY and SVGAGI (reference sequence). The ends were cut back, 8 bases at V and 0 bases at J, with 11 bases in the middle. This CDR3 has 13 amino acids. CDR3 in DNA: TGTGCCAGCTGGAAGGGGCTCTCCTACGAGCAGTACTTC. Encoded protein: CASWKGLSYEQYF.

This chain connects TRBV7-6 to TRBJ2-3; TRBD2 matches at 11 bases. This CDR3 has 16 amino acids. Germline trimming cut 5 bases from V and 9 bases from J; bases unmatched to any gene: 13. The germline gives CDR1 SGHVS, CDR2 FNYEAQ. The CDR3 spells CASSKLAGGTAGTQYF. DNA for the CDR3: TGTGCCAGCAGCAAATTAGCGGGGGGGACCGCCGGGACGCAGTATTTT.

The chain employs TRBV6-1 and TRBJ2-7; a possible D gene is TRBD1 (5 bases). CDR1 MNHNS and CDR2 SASEGT come from the germline V gene. The length of the CDR3 is 15 residues. Trimming cost V 1 base and J 3 bases, with 13 bases left between them. The CDR3 here is CASSEVHTGIYEQYF. As DNA, the CDR3 is TGTGCCAGCAGTGAAGTCCATACAGGAATCTACGAGCAGTACTTC.

There are a few counts of this clone. The genes are TRBV10-1 and TRBJ1-4; 8 nucleotides align to TRBD1. The trim removed 10 bases at V and 10 bases at J, leaving 11 bases unmatched. The CDR3 has 13 residues. The germline V gene encodes CDR1 WNHNN and CDR2 SYGVQD (reference sequence). The CDR3 region is CAIQKGTGGKLFF. The CDR3 DNA reads as TGCGCCATCCAGAAGGGGACAGGAGGAAAACTGTTTTTT.

The chain recombines TRBV28 with TRBJ2-7; 9 bases fit TRBD1. Germline values: CDR1 MDHEN, CDR2 SYDVKM. The CDR3 runs 15 residues. Trimming removed 4 bases from V and 7 bases from J; junction bases left unmatched: 11. The CDR3 DNA reads as TGTGCCAGCAGTTCCCCTCGACAGGGGGGGAGGGAGCAGTACTTC. Protein: CASSSPRQGGREQYF.

Comment on this clone: Distinct nucleotide sequences in the sample also encode this CDR3. V is TRBV11-2 and J is TRBJ1-6; D is ambiguous. V was trimmed by 1 base and J by 0 bases, leaving 4 bases between them. This CDR3 spans 15 amino acids. In germline, CDR1 is SGHAT, CDR2 FQNNGV. CDR3 loop: CASSLGSSYNSPLHF. The CDR3, as DNA: TGTGCCAGCAGCTTAGGGAGCTCCTATAATTCACCCCTCCACTTT.

The V gene is TRBV2, the J gene TRBJ2-2, with D perhaps matching TRBD1 (7 bases). Germline loops: CDR1 SNHLY, CDR2 FYNNEI. CDR3 length equals 13 residues. Trimming pared 5 bases from V and 11 bases from J, leaving 15 bases between. CDR3 coding DNA: TGTGCCAGCAGTCTGGGAGGACAGGTTGAGCTGTTTTTT. Translated, it gives CASSLGGQVELFF.

The rearrangement uses TRBV6-6 and TRBJ1-5; D gene unclear. The CDR3 covers 14 residues. Per germline, CDR1 MNHNY and CDR2 SVGAGI (reference sequence). The ends were cut back, 2 bases at V and 4 bases at J, with 9 bases in the middle. CDR3 nucleotide sequence: TGTGCCAGCAGTTACGCCACAAGGAATCAGCCCCAGCATTTT. Protein product: CASSYATRNQPQHF.

This clone was counted a single time. The junction and the germline gene differ at one end; a read error may be behind it. The chain recombines TRBV7-2 with TRBJ1-5, with TRBD1 matching 7 bases. This CDR3 is built from 13 residues. Germline V gives CDR1 SGHTA, CDR2 FQGNSA. The CDR3 nucleotides are TGTGCCAGCACCAGGGGGGGCAACCAGCCCCAGCATTTT. It specifies CASTRGGNQPQHF.

Remarks on this clone: A read error may explain this, as a much larger clone is one base away. The genes are TRBV2 and TRBJ2-2, with 7 bases lining up with TRBD1. The CDR3 runs 16 residues. Germline CDR1 SNHLY, CDR2 FYNNEI. This chain's CDR3 is CVSSEGQVYFTGELFF. The CDR3 bases are TGTGTCAGCAGTGAAGGACAGGTTTACTTCACCGGGGAGCTGTTTTTT.

This clone was seen more than once but under ten times. V is TRBV7-8 and J is TRBJ2-2; 9 positions agree with TRBD2. CDR3 length equals 16 residues. Germline lookup yields CDR1 SGHVS and CDR2 FQNEAQ. V lost 2 bases to trimming and J lost 7 bases; unmatched junction nucleotides: 8. In DNA, the CDR3 is TGTGCCAGCAGCTTAAGAGCGGGAGGACTCGGCGGGGAGCTGTTTTTT. Its translation is CASSLRAGGLGGELFF.

J is TRBJ2-1 and V is TRBV5-4; D is ambiguous. Trimming left V 0 bases short and J 2 bases short, with 9 bases between. The length of the CDR3 is 15 residues. The germline CDR1 and CDR2 sequences are SGHNT and YYREEE (reference sequence). The CDR3 here is CASSLGNPTYNEQFF. Here the CDR3 DNA reads TGTGCCAGCAGCTTGGGCAACCCAACCTACAATGAGCAGTTCTTC.

The chain is built from TRBV7-2 and TRBJ2-1; TRBD1 might be the D (6 bases). The CDR3 runs 12 residues. CDR1 is SGHTA and CDR2 is FQGNSA in the germline V gene. Trimming removed 5 bases from V and 10 bases from J, with 12 bases in between. The CDR3 DNA reads TGTGCCAGCAGCCCCCGCAGGGGAGAGCAGTTCTTC. This translates into CASSPRRGEQFF.

Comments on this clone: With a much larger clone just one base away, this may be a read error. The same CDR3 can be traced to other DNA sequences in this sample. The V and J genes are TRBV5-1 and TRBJ2-7; 10 nucleotides agree with TRBD1. This CDR3 is 14 amino acids long. Germline V gene data show CDR1 as SGHRS and CDR2 as YFSETQ. Trimming took 4 bases from V and 3 from J; bases not matched to a gene: 4. In nucleotides, the CDR3 is TGCGCCAGCAGCGTAGGACAGGGGGGCTACGAGCAGTACTTC. Residues: CASSVGQGGYEQYF.

In the case of this clone: This sample also contains other DNA sequences that code for the same CDR3. The chain has TRBV19 and TRBJ2-7; 9 bases agree with TRBD1. Trimming at V came to 5 bases and at J to 3 bases, leaving 5 bases not matched to a gene. Germline V gives CDR1 LNHDA, CDR2 SQIVND (reference sequence). The CDR3 runs to 14 residues. As DNA, the CDR3 is TGTGCCAGTAGTCGGGGACAGGGAGGCTACGAGCAGTACTTC. This encodes CASSRGQGGYEQYF.

The V call is TRBV12-5, the J call TRBJ2-1; TRBD2 aligns across 7 bases. The CDR3 loop spans 15 amino acids. Per germline, CDR1 LGHNT and CDR2 FRNRAP. With V trimmed by 7 bases and J by 5 bases, 11 bases remained unmatched. CDR3 loop: CASALSAGANNEQFF. The CDR3 DNA sequence: TGTGCTAGTGCCCTCTCGGCGGGAGCCAACAATGAGCAGTTCTTC. The full variable domain, completed using reference TRBV12-5 and TRBJ2-1, is DARVTQTPRHKVTEMGQEVTMRCQPILGHNTVFWYRQTMMQGLELLAYFRNRAPLDDSGMPKDRFSAEMPDATLATLKIQPSEPRDSAVYFCASALSAGANNEQFFGPGTRLTVL.

V and J are TRBV5-1 and TRBJ1-5, with D perhaps TRBD1 (5 bases). The V end was cut by 4 bases, the J end by 3 bases, with 17 bases between. The CDR3 has 16 residues. Germline CDR1 SGHRS, CDR2 YFSETQ. CDR3 sequence reads: CASSPGTPSPNQPQHF. The CDR3 bases are TGCGCCAGCAGCCCCGGGACGCCGTCCCCCAATCAGCCCCAGCATTTT. The full variable domain, in which reference TRBV5-1 and TRBJ1-5 provide the parts outside the CDR3, is KAGVTQTPRYLIKTRGQQVTLSCSPISGHRSVSWYQQTPGQGLQFLFEYFSETQRNKGNFPGRFSGRQFSNSRSEMNVSTLELGDSALYLCASSPGTPSPNQPQHFGDGTRLSIL.

The rearrangement links TRBV18 to TRBJ2-7, with D perhaps being TRBD1 or TRBD2 (5 bases each). Germline V gives CDR1 KGHSH, CDR2 LQKENI. The length of the CDR3 is 13 residues. Trimming left V 0 bases short and J 5 bases short, with 8 bases between. CDR3 sequence (DNA): TGTGCCAGCTCACCACCCGGGACCGACGAGCAGTACTTC. As protein: CASSPPGTDEQYF.

The gene calls are TRBV30 and TRBJ2-3; TRBD1 aligns across 9 bases. The CDR3 loop spans 17 amino acids. CDR1 is GTSNPN, CDR2 SVGIG, per germline (reference sequence). V lost 5 bases and J lost 5; bases outside the gene matches: 17. CDR3 sequence: CAWYWTRPGQGLDTQYF. The CDR3 DNA is TGTGCCTGGTACTGGACGAGACCGGGACAGGGATTAGATACGCAGTATTTT.

The V and J genes are TRBV30 and TRBJ1-2; D might be TRBD1 (5 bases). This CDR3 region has 12 residues. Germline CDR1 GTSNPN, CDR2 SVGIG (reference sequence). V shed 3 bases and J shed 8 bases, with 13 bases lying between them. CDR3 nucleotide sequence: TGTGCCTGGAGCAGGGACCGCGACGGCTACACCTTC. Its translation is CAWSRDRDGYTF.

The chain joins TRBV6-5 to TRBJ2-5, with unresolved D. CDR3 length: 13 residues. Trimming removed 2 bases from V and 5 bases from J, with 9 bases in between. The germline V gene encodes CDR1 MNHEY and CDR2 SVGAGI. CDR3 DNA sequence: TGTGCCAGCAGTTACCTCGTGGGCGAGACCCAGTACTTC. It encodes CASSYLVGETQYF.

The chain employs TRBV6-1 and TRBJ1-4; 9 bases align to TRBD1. Trimming at V came to 1 base and at J to 8 bases, leaving 2 bases not matched to a gene. CDR1 is MNHNS, CDR2 SASEGT, per germline. This CDR3 region has 14 residues. The CDR3 DNA is TGTGCCAGCAGTGAAGGGGGGACAGGGGAAAAACTGTTTTTT. This sequence encodes CASSEGGTGEKLFF.